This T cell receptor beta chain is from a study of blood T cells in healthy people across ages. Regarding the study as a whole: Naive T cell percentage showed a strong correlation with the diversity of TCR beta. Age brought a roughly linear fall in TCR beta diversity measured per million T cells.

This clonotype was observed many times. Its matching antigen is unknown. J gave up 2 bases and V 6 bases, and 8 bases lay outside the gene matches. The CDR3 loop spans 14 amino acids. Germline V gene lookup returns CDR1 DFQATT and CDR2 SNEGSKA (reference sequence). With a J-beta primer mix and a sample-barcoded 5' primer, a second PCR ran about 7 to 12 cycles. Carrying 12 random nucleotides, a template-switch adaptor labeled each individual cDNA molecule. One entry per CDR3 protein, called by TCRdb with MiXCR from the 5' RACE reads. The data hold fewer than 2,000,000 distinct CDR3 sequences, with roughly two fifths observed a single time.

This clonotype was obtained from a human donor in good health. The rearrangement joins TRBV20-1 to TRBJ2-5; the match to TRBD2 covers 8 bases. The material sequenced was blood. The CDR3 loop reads CSASGTRRQETQYF. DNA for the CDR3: TGCAGTGCCTCCGGGACTAGGAGGCAAGAGACCCAGTACTTC.